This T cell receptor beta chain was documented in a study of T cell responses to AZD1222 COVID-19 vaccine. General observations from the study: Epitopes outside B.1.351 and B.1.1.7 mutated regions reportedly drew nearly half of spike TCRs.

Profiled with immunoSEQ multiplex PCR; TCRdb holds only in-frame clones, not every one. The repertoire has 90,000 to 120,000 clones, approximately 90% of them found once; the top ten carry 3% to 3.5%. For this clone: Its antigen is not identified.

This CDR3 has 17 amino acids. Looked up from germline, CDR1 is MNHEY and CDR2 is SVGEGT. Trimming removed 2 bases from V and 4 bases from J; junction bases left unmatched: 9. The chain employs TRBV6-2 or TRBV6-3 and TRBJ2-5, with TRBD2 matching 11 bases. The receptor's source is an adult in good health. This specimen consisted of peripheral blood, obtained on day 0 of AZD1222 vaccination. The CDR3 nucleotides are TGTGCCAGCAGTTACCCCGCTCTAGCGGGGGGACGAGAGACCCAGTACTTC. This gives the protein CASSYPALAGGRETQYF.